This T cell receptor (beta chain) originates from a study of CD8+ T cells in alopecia areata. Study-level findings and limits: Many expanded lesional clones stayed in scalp and blood while on tofacitinib.

Extraction and reverse transcription of RNA yielded cDNA as the sequencing template. Generated by immunoSEQ multiplex PCR, the TCRdb table keeps only in-frame clones and is missing some. The table includes around 21,000 clones, 50% to 75% detected once. Comments on this clone: Antigen unknown.

Noted treatment: oral pan-JAK inhibitor, 5-10 mg twice daily. It was from alopecia areata patients that lesional scalp punch biopsies and peripheral blood were collected. The CDR3 extends over 18 amino acids. V lost 3 bases, J lost 1 base, and 8 bases stayed unmatched. Per the germline V gene, CDR1 is KGHSH and CDR2 is LQKENI. The J gene is TRBJ2-6, the V gene TRBV18; 8 bases are a match to TRBD1. The sequenced sample was skin, obtained at week 4, from a patient treated with tofacitinib. The source is a human donor with alopecia areata. The CDR3 reads CASSPWTGPSSGANVLTF. The CDR3 DNA reads as TGTGCCAGCTCACCCTGGACAGGGCCTTCATCTGGGGCCAACGTCCTGACTTTC.